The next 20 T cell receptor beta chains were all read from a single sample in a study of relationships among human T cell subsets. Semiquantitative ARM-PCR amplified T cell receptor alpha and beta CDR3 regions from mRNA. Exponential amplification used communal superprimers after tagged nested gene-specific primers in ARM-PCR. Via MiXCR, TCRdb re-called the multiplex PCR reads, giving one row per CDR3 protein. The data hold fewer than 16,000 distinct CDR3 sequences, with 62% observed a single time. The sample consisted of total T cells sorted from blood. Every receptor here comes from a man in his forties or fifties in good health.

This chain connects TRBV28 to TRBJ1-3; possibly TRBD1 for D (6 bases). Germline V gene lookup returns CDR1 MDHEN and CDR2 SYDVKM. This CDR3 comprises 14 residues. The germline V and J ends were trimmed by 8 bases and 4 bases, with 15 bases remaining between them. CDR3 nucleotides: TGTGCCAGCCTTAATCAGGGGTCGGGAAACACCATATATTTT. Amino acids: CASLNQGSGNTIYF. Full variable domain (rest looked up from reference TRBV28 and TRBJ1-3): DVKVTQSSRYLVKRTGEKVFLECVQDMDHENMFWYRQDPGLGLRLIYFSYDVKMKEKGDIPEGYSVSREKKERFSLILESASTNQTSMYLCASLNQGSGNTIYFGEGSWLTVV.

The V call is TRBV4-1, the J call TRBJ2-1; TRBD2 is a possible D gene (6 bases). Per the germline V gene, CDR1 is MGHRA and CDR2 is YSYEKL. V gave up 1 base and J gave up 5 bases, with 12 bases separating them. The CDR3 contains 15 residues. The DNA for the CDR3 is TGCGCCAGCAGCCAAGGCCCGGGAGCGAACAATGAGCAGTTCTTC. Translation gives CASSQGPGANNEQFF.

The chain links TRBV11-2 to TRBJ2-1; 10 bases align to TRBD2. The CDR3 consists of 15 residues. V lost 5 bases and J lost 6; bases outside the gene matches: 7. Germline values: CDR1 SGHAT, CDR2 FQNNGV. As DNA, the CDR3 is TGTGCCAGCAGCCCAAGACTAGCGGGTGCCAATGAGCAGTTCTTC. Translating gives CASSPRLAGANEQFF. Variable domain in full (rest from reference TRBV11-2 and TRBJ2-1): EAGVAQSPRYKIIEKRQSVAFWCNPISGHATLYWYQQILGQGPKLLIQFQNNGVVDDSQLPKDRFSAERLKGVDSTLKIQPAKLEDSAVYLCASSPRLAGANEQFFGPGTRLTVL.

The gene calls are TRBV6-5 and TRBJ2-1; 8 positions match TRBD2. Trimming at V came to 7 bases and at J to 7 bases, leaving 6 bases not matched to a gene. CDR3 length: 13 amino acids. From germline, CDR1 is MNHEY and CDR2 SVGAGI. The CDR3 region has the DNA TGTGCCAGCACGAACGGGAGGGCGAATGAGCAGTTCTTC. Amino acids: CASTNGRANEQFF.

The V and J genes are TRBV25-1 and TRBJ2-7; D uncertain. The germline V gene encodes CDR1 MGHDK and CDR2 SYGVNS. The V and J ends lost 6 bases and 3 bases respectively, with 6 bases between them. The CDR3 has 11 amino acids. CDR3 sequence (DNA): TGTGCCAGCAGGTGGGGCTACGAGCAGTACTTC. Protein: CASRWGYEQYF.

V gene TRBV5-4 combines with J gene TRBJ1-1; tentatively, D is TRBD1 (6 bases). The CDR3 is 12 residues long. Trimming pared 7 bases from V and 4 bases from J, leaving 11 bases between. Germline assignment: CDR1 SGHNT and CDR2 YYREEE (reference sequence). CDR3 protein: CASQGGGTEAFF. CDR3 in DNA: TGTGCCAGCCAAGGGGGGGGCACTGAAGCTTTCTTT.

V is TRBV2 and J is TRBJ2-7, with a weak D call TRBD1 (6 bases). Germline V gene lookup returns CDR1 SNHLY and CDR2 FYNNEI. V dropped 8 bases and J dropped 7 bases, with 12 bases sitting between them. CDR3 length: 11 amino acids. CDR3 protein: CASSLGQEQYF. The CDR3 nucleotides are TGTGCCAGCTCCCTTGGACAGGAGCAGTACTTC.

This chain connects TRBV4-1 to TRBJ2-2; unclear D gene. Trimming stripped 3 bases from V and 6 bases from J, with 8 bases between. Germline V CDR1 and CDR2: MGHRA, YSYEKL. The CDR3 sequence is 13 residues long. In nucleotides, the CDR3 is TGCGCCAGCAGCCATACAGACGCCGGGGAGCTGTTTTTT. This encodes CASSHTDAGELFF.

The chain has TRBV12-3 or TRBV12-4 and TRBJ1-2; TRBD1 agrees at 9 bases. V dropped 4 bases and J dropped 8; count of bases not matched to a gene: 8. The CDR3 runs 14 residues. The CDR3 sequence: CASSSLGQGIGYTF. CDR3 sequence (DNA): TGTGCCAGCAGTTCCTTGGGACAGGGAATCGGCTACACCTTC.

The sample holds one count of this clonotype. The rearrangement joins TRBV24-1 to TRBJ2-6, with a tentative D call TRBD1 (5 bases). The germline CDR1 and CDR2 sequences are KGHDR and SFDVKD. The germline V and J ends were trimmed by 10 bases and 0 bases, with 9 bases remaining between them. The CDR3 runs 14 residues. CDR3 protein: CATGPVSGANVLTF. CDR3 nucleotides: TGTGCCACGGGGCCCGTCTCTGGGGCCAACGTCCTGACTTTC.

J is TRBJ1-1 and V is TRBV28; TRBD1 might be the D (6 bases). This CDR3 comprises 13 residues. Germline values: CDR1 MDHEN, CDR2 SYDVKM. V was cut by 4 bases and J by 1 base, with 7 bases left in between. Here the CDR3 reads CASSSTGNTEAFF. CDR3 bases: TGTGCCAGCAGTTCGACAGGGAACACTGAAGCTTTCTTT.

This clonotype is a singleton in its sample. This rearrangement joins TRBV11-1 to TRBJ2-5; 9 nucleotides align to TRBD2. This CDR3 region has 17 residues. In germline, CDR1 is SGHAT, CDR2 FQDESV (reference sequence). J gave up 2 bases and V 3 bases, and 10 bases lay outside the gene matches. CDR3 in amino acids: CASSFPGGLAGQETQYF. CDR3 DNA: TGTGCCAGCAGCTTTCCCGGGGGCCTAGCGGGGCAAGAGACCCAGTACTTC. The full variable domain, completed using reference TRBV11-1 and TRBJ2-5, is EAEVAQSPRYKITEKSQAVAFWCDPISGHATLYWYRQILGQGPELLVQFQDESVVDDSQLPKDRFSAERLKGVDSTLKIQPAELGDSAMYLCASSFPGGLAGQETQYFGPGTRLLVL.

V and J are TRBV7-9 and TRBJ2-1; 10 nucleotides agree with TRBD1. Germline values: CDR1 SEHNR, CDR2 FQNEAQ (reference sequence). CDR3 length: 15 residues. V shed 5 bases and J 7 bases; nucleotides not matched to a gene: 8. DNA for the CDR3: TGTGCCAGCAGCCGGGACAGGGGACCTACGAATGAGCAGTTCTTC. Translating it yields CASSRDRGPTNEQFF. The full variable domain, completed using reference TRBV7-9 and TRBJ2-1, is DTGVSQNPRHKITKRGQNVTFRCDPISEHNRLYWYRQTLGQGPEFLTYFQNEAQLEKSRLLSDRFSAERPKGSFSTLEIQRTEQGDSAMYLCASSRDRGPTNEQFFGPGTRLTVL.

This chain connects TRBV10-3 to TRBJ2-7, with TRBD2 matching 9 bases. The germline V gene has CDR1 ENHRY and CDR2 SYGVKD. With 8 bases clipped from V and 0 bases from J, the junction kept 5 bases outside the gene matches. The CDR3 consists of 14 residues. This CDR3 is CAIEAGGSSYEQYF. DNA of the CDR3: TGTGCCATCGAAGCGGGAGGAAGCTCCTACGAGCAGTACTTC.

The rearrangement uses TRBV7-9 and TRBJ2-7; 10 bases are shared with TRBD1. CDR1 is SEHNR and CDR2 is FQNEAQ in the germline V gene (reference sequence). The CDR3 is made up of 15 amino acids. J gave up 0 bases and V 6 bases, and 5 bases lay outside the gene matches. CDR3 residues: CASSFRDRGSYEQYF. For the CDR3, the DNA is TGTGCCAGCAGTTTCCGGGACAGGGGCTCCTACGAGCAGTACTTC.

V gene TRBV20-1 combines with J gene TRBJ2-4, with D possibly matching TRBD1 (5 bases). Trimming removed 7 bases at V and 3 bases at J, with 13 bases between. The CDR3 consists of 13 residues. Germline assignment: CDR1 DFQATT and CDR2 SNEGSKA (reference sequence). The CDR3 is CSVISQGKNIQYF. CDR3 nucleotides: TGCAGTGTTATTAGCCAGGGCAAAAACATTCAGTACTTC.

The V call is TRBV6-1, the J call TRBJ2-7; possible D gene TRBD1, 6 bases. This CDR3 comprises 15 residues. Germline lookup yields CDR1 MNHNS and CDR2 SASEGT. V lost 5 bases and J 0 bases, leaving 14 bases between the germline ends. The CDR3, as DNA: TGTGCCAGCAGTCCCGTGACAGGTAGCTCCTACGAGCAGTACTTC. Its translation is CASSPVTGSSYEQYF.

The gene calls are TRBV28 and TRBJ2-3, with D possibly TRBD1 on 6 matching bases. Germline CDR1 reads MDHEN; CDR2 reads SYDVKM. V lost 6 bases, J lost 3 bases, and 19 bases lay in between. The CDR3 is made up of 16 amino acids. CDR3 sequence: CASRSAGTPPTDTQYF. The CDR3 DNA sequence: TGTGCCAGCAGATCCGCCGGGACACCCCCAACAGATACGCAGTATTTT.

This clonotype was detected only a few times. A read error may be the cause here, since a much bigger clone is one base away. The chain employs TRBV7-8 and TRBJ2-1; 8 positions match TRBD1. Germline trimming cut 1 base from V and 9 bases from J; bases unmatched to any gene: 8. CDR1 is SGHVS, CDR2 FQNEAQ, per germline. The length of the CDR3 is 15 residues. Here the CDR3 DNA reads TGTGCCAGCAGCTTAGGGACAGGGAAAAGAGGTGAGCAGTTCTTC. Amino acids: CASSLGTGKRGEQFF.

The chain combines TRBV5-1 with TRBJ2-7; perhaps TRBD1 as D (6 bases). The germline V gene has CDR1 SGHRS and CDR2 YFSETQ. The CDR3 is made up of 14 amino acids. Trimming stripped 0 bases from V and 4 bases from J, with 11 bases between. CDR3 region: CASSLAGQPYEQYF. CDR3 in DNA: TGCGCCAGCAGCTTGGCCGGACAGCCGTACGAGCAGTACTTC.